Below, 32 T cell receptor beta chains from the same sample are listed, as sequenced in a study of T-cell memory formation after mild COVID-19. TCRdb ran MiXCR on the 5' RACE reads and lists one entry per CDR3 protein. In the table there are approximately 260,000 distinct CDR3 sequences, approximately 18% of which are singletons. Sequenced: PBMCs or a T cell subset sorted from them (not recorded which). The receptors shown here come from a man younger than 35 who had mild COVID-19 (a few samples of this study predate the infection). Cell type and time point are not known.

Only a few counts were recorded for this clonotype. The rearrangement links TRBV4-1 to TRBJ2-7; 9 nucleotides agree with TRBD1. Trimming took 6 bases from V and 5 from J; bases not matched to a gene: 8. The CDR3 extends over 14 amino acids. CDR1 and CDR2 from the germline V gene are MGHRA and YSYEKL. The CDR3 region has the DNA TGCGCCAGCAGTCTTGGACAGGGGTTTGACGAGCAGTACTTC. It encodes CASSLGQGFDEQYF.

This clonotype came up a few times. The J gene is TRBJ1-1, the V gene TRBV7-9; D gene uncertain. Germline V gene lookup returns CDR1 SEHNR and CDR2 FQNEAQ (reference sequence). Trimming shortened V by 1 base and J by 5 bases, and 14 bases separated the two germline ends. There are 15 residues in the CDR3. CDR3 sequence (DNA): TGTGCCAGCAGCTTAGGGGCGCGAGGTCAAACTGAAGCTTTCTTT. Translated: CASSLGARGQTEAFF.

This clonotype was found a few times. The chain recombines TRBV19 with TRBJ1-1; the D gene is possibly TRBD1 (6 bases). V was pared by 5 bases and J by 2 bases, with 15 bases between. The CDR3 consists of 15 residues. CDR1 is LNHDA and CDR2 is SQIVND in the germline V gene (reference sequence). The CDR3 DNA reads TGTGCCAGTAGTCGTTGGGGGGCGGTCAACACTGAAGCTTTCTTT. It specifies CASSRWGAVNTEAFF.

This clonotype has a handful of counts. The chain is built from TRBV28 and TRBJ2-7, with D unresolved. V was clipped by 4 bases and J by 0 bases, with 16 bases between them. This CDR3 spans 16 amino acids. CDR1 is MDHEN, CDR2 SYDVKM, per germline. The CDR3 DNA reads TGTGCCAGCAGTTCGCCCCCGGACGCTTACTCCTACGAGCAGTACGTC. Protein: CASSSPPDAYSYEQYV.

J is TRBJ1-1 and V is TRBV4-3; no firm D call. Germline assignment: CDR1 LGHNA and CDR2 YSLEER. The V gene lost 3 bases and the J gene lost 1 base, with 6 bases spanning the gap. The CDR3 runs 13 residues. In DNA, the CDR3 is TGCGCCAGCAGCCATCGCCCGAACACTGAAGCTTTCTTT. Translation: CASSHRPNTEAFF.

This clonotype was counted between two and nine times. The chain employs TRBV6-4 and TRBJ1-6; D unresolved. Germline V gene data show CDR1 as MRHNA and CDR2 as SNTAGT. This CDR3 has 16 residues. V was pared by 2 bases and J by 4 bases, with 12 bases between. The CDR3 spells CASSDAKTIYNSPLHF. The CDR3 DNA follows: TGTGCCAGCAGTGACGCGAAAACTATTTATAATTCACCCCTCCACTTT.

V is TRBV24-1 and J is TRBJ1-2, with D maybe TRBD1 (6 bases). V lost 2 bases and J lost 10, with 13 bases in between. Germline CDR1 KGHDR, CDR2 SFDVKD. The CDR3 spans 13 residues. The CDR3 DNA reads as TGTGCCACCAGTGATTACGGGGACATTTCCTACACCTTC. This sequence encodes CATSDYGDISYTF.

This chain uses TRBV2 with TRBJ2-1; TRBD2 might be the D (6 bases). Germline V CDR1 and CDR2: SNHLY, FYNNEI. Deletions cut 3 bases from V and 0 bases from J, with 15 bases between. The CDR3 totals 17 residues. The CDR3 nucleotides read TGTGCCAGCAGTGAGATGCGGGGTACCAGCTCCTACAATGAGCAGTTCTTC. It translates to CASSEMRGTSSYNEQFF.

This clonotype was counted between two and nine times. The chain has TRBV7-2 and TRBJ2-7; D remains unclear. This CDR3 region has 13 residues. V was trimmed by 4 bases and J by 6 bases, leaving 13 bases between them. Germline loops: CDR1 SGHTA, CDR2 FQGNSA. CDR3 amino acids: CASSWAQFSEQYV. The DNA of the CDR3 is TGTGCCAGCAGCTGGGCCCAATTTTCCGAGCAGTACGTC.

A few counts support this clonotype. V and J are TRBV7-2 and TRBJ2-5; the D is unclear. There are 16 residues in the CDR3. Per the germline V gene, CDR1 is SGHTA and CDR2 is FQGNSA. Trimming left V 5 bases short and J 0 bases short, with 16 bases between. In nucleotides, the CDR3 is TGTGCCAGCAGCACACGCCGACTCCCGTACCAAGAGACCCAGTACTTC. This codes for CASSTRRLPYQETQYF.

There are a few counts of this clonotype. The rearrangement links TRBV12-3 or TRBV12-4 to TRBJ2-5, with D perhaps given as TRBD1 or TRBD2 (6 bases each). This CDR3 is built from 15 residues. The ends were cut back, 3 bases at V and 0 bases at J, with 11 bases in the middle. The DNA of the CDR3 is TGTGCCAGCAGTTTGGGGGGCCGCTACCAAGAGACCCAGTACTTC. This sequence encodes CASSLGGRYQETQYF.

The gene calls are TRBV28 and TRBJ2-3, with no clear D. Trimming left V 10 bases short and J 5 bases short, with 22 bases between. The CDR3 is 15 amino acids. Per the germline V gene, CDR1 is MDHEN and CDR2 is SYDVKM. CDR3 amino acids: CATRPLVVGRDTQYF. The CDR3 coding sequence is TGTGCCACTAGACCCCTAGTCGTAGGTAGAGATACGCAGTATTTT.

The gene calls are TRBV9 and TRBJ1-1; 9 bases line up with TRBD1. CDR3 length equals 17 residues. Looked up from germline, CDR1 is SGDLS and CDR2 is YYNGEE. Germline trimming cut 0 bases from V and 5 bases from J; bases unmatched to any gene: 11. Here the CDR3 reads CASSVASRTGEETEAFF. CDR3 bases: TGTGCCAGCAGCGTAGCGTCAAGGACAGGGGAGGAAACTGAAGCTTTCTTT.

This clonotype occurred many times. V usage is TRBV7-7 and J usage is TRBJ2-5, with 11 bases matching TRBD2. Germline V gene sequence: CDR1 SSHAT, CDR2 FNYEAQ (reference sequence). The ends lost 1 base at V and 5 bases at J; junction bases unmatched: 3. CDR3 size: 15 residues. CDR3 coding DNA: TGTGCCAGCAGCTTAGTAGCGGGGGGGCACGAGACCCAGTACTTC. This encodes CASSLVAGGHETQYF.

This clonotype has a handful of counts. The chain has TRBV6-6 and TRBJ1-2; maybe TRBD1 (5 bases). The CDR3 covers 15 residues. Germline-derived CDR1 and CDR2 are MNHNY and SVGAGI (reference sequence). V was trimmed by 6 bases and J by 7 bases, leaving 21 bases between them. The CDR3 reads CASSQPVGALGGYTF. The CDR3 DNA follows: TGTGCCAGCAGCCAACCGGTAGGGGCGCTGGGTGGCTACACCTTC.

This clonotype was observed many times. The chain recombines TRBV13 with TRBJ1-1; D is perhaps TRBD1 (5 bases). The V end was cut by 0 bases, the J end by 5 bases, with 13 bases between. The germline V gene encodes CDR1 PRHDT and CDR2 FYEKMQ (reference sequence). This CDR3 region has 15 residues. DNA of the CDR3: TGTGCCAGCAGCTTAGGGGCTGGGGGAGTAACTGAAGCTTTCTTT. Its protein product is CASSLGAGGVTEAFF. The variable domain in full, with the rest retrieved from reference TRBV13 and TRBJ1-1, is AAGVIQSPRHLIKEKRETATLKCYPIPRHDTVYWYQQGPGQDPQFLISFYEKMQSDKGSIPDRFSAQQFSDYHSELNMSSLELGDSALYFCASSLGAGGVTEAFFGQGTRLTVV.

The chain links TRBV7-2 to TRBJ1-2; 7 positions agree with TRBD1. The CDR3 consists of 13 residues. Germline CDR1 is SGHTA and CDR2 is FQGNSA. J was trimmed by 8 bases and V by 3 bases; bases with no gene match: 6. CDR3 DNA: TGTGCCAGCAGCTTTCACAGGGGTGGAGGCTACACCTTC. Its translation is CASSFHRGGGYTF. The full variable domain, with the rest looked up from reference TRBV7-2 and TRBJ1-2, is GAGVSQSPSNKVTEKGKDVELRCDPISGHTALYWYRQSLGQGLEFLIYFQGNSAPDKSGLPSDRFSAERTGGSVSTLTIQRTQQEDSAVYLCASSFHRGGGYTFGSGTRLTVV.

The rearrangement joins TRBV5-1 to TRBJ2-1; 10 nucleotides match TRBD2. V was pared by 0 bases and J by 8 bases, with 5 bases of the junction left unmatched. Germline V CDR1 and CDR2: SGHRS, YFSETQ. The CDR3 has 15 amino acids. The CDR3 bases are TGCGCCAGCAGCTTGGGAGCGGGGGGGCTTGATGAGCAGTTCTTC. It specifies CASSLGAGGLDEQFF.

The rearrangement uses TRBV30 and TRBJ1-1; tentative D call: TRBD1 (6 bases). This CDR3 region has 13 residues. CDR1 is GTSNPN, CDR2 SVGIG, per germline (reference sequence). V was trimmed by 5 bases and J by 0 bases, leaving 10 bases between them. The CDR3 DNA follows: TGTGCCTGGTCAACAGGGTTGAACACTGAAGCTTTCTTT. It encodes CAWSTGLNTEAFF.

The chain has TRBV4-3 and TRBJ2-7; maybe TRBD1 (8 bases). V dropped 0 bases and J dropped 3 bases, with 18 bases sitting between them. Per germline, CDR1 LGHNA and CDR2 YSLEER. The CDR3 is made up of 17 amino acids. The CDR3 DNA reads as TGCGCCAGCAGCCAAGATTGGGGGGGGACAGGAGTCTACGAGCAGTACTTC. Its translation is CASSQDWGGTGVYEQYF.

This clonotype has a handful of counts. V gene TRBV7-9 combines with J gene TRBJ2-2; D is ambiguous. V was cut by 7 bases and J by 7 bases, with 7 bases left in between. The CDR3 is 11 amino acids. From germline, CDR1 is SEHNR and CDR2 FQNEAQ (reference sequence). In DNA form, the CDR3 reads TGTGCCAGCATGGGTGACGGGGAGCTGTTTTTT. As protein: CASMGDGELFF.

This chain uses TRBV28 with TRBJ2-1, with 7 bases fitting TRBD2. Germline V CDR1 and CDR2: MDHEN, SYDVKM. V lost 7 bases to trimming and J lost 0 bases; unmatched junction nucleotides: 9. The CDR3 is 16 residues long. Here the CDR3 DNA reads TGTGCCAGCACCGTTAGCGGGTCGAGCTCCTACAATGAGCAGTTCTTC. This sequence encodes CASTVSGSSSYNEQFF.

This clonotype was detected a few times. This chain connects TRBV7-8 to TRBJ1-5, with a possible D match to TRBD1 (5 bases). Between the trimmed V and J ends, which lost 6 bases and 3 bases, there was a span of 15 bases. CDR1 SGHVS and CDR2 FQNEAQ come from the germline V gene. The CDR3 length is 15 residues. Here the CDR3 reads CASSSWRGTNQPQHF. The DNA of the CDR3 is TGTGCCAGCAGTTCGTGGAGGGGTACCAATCAGCCCCAGCATTTT.

This clonotype was found a few times. This sequence joins TRBV7-2 and TRBJ1-2; a possible D gene is TRBD1 (5 bases). Germline V gene data show CDR1 as SGHTA and CDR2 as FQGNSA. The ends were cut back, 5 bases at V and 3 bases at J, with 10 bases in the middle. The CDR3 runs 13 residues. The CDR3 sequence is CASSADSYYGYTF. The CDR3 DNA reads TGTGCCAGCAGCGCAGACAGCTACTATGGCTACACCTTC.

V is TRBV4-2 and J is TRBJ2-1; D is undetermined. The CDR3 runs 11 residues. Looked up from germline, CDR1 is LGHNA and CDR2 is YNFKEQ. Trimming took off 0 bases at V and 15 bases at J, with 9 bases between the two ends. The CDR3 DNA reads as TGTGCCAGCAGCCAAGACTCTAGTCGGTTCTTC. Translated, it gives CASSQDSSRFF.

The chain is built from TRBV6-6 and TRBJ1-4, with D perhaps matching TRBD1 (6 bases). Germline V gene lookup returns CDR1 MNHNY and CDR2 SVGAGI (reference sequence). Between the trimmed V and J ends, which lost 6 bases and 7 bases, there was a span of 21 bases. There are 16 residues in the CDR3. CDR3 nucleotides: TGTGCCAGCAGCCCACCCGACGGCGACAGGAGTGAAAAACTGTTTTTT. This codes for CASSPPDGDRSEKLFF.

This clonotype was seen at least ten times. This chain uses TRBV5-1 with TRBJ1-4, with 8 nucleotides matching TRBD1. This CDR3 has 14 residues. Germline assignment: CDR1 SGHRS and CDR2 YFSETQ. Unmatched junction bases numbered 6, after V lost 5 bases and J lost 6 bases. The CDR3 coding sequence is TGCGCCAGCAGTTACCAGGGGGCTGATGAAAAACTGTTTTTT. This gives the protein CASSYQGADEKLFF.

This chain uses TRBV6-5 with TRBJ1-5; TRBD1 matches 9 bases. The CDR3 loop spans 15 amino acids. Germline trimming cut 6 bases from V and 2 bases from J; bases unmatched to any gene: 5. Per the germline V gene, CDR1 is MNHEY and CDR2 is SVGAGI. CDR3 in DNA: TGTGCCAGCAGGCCTACAGGGGGCGGCAATCAGCCCCAGCATTTT. Translated: CASRPTGGGNQPQHF.

This clonotype came up a few times. The chain links TRBV19 to TRBJ2-1, with 8 positions matching TRBD1. This CDR3 is built from 17 residues. Germline V gene data show CDR1 as LNHDA and CDR2 as SQIVND (reference sequence). V trimming: 1 base; J trimming: 4 bases; junction bases outside the gene matches: 9. CDR3 sequence (DNA): TGTGCCAGTAGTATAGGATTGGGGACAGGAGGGTACAATGAGCAGTTCTTC. Translation: CASSIGLGTGGYNEQFF.

This clonotype showed up just a few times. Here the CDR3 reads CASSEQEAKNIQYF. Here the CDR3 DNA reads TGTGCCAGCTCCGAACAAGAAGCCAAAAACATTCAGTACTTC. The rearrangement uses TRBV18 and TRBJ2-4; D ambiguous. The CDR3 loop spans 14 amino acids. V was trimmed by 6 bases and J by 0 bases, leaving 9 bases between them. Germline V CDR1 and CDR2: KGHSH, LQKENI.

The chain couples TRBV15 to TRBJ1-5; no clear D gene. V was cut by 1 base and J by 9 bases, with 16 bases left in between. The CDR3 is made up of 15 amino acids. The germline CDR1 and CDR2 sequences are LNHNV and YYDKDF (reference sequence). Here the CDR3 DNA reads TGTGCCACCAGCAGAGGTGTCATGGAGGATAGGCCCCAGCATTTT. Residues: CATSRGVMEDRPQHF. Full variable domain (rest looked up from reference TRBV15 and TRBJ1-5): DAMVIQNPRYQVTQFGKPVTLSCSQTLNHNVMYWYQQKSSQAPKLLFHYYDKDFNNEADTPDNFQSRRPNTSFCFLDIRSPGLGDTAMYLCATSRGVMEDRPQHFGDGTRLSIL.

The sample holds a few counts of this clonotype. The chain links TRBV6-2 or TRBV6-3 to TRBJ2-5, with 7 bases aligning to TRBD1. The CDR3 is made up of 16 amino acids. Trimming cost V 0 bases and J 2 bases; bases outside gene matches: 6. The germline V gene has CDR1 MNHEY and CDR2 SVGEGT. The CDR3 DNA sequence: TGTGCCAGCAGTTACTCTAGGGACAGCCAGCAAGAGACCCAGTACTTC. It translates to CASSYSRDSQQETQYF.